A single sample gave rise to the 28 T cell receptor beta chains below, sequenced in a study of T cells in Graves' hyperthyroidism and ophthalmopathy. There were TCR beta CDR3 regions amplified from RNA transcripts. The study used the HTBI primer set for a first-round RT-PCR of the TCR CDR3. In TCRdb, the multiplex PCR reads were re-called with MiXCR into one record per CDR3 protein. The data contain 500,000 to 600,000 distinct CDR3 sequences, 16% of them singletons. The sequencing sample was made of blood. These receptors originate from a woman under 30 with Graves' hyperthyroidism.

As for this clonotype: The junction departs from the called germline gene at one end, perhaps through a read error. The rearrangement links TRBV6-2 or TRBV6-3 to TRBJ2-1, with 9 bases lining up with TRBD2. Germline V gene data show CDR1 as MNHEY and CDR2 as SVGEGT. The CDR3 loop spans 15 amino acids. In DNA, the CDR3 is TGCGCCAGCAGCCAAGAACTAGCGGGCTATAATGAGCAGCTCTTC. Its translation: CASSQELAGYNEQLF.

This clonotype was observed a few times. The DNA of the CDR3 is TGTGCCAGCAGCGTAGGGGTCAATGAGCAGTTCTTC. Protein sequence: CASSVGVNEQFF. The genes are TRBV9 and TRBJ2-1; D unclear. Germline CDR1 and CDR2: SGDLS and YYNGEE. With 0 bases removed from V and 6 bases from J, the gap between germline ends came to 4 bases. This CDR3 has 12 residues. The whole variable domain, filled in from reference TRBV9 and TRBJ2-1, reads DSGVTQTPKHLITATGQRVTLRCSPRSGDLSVYWYQQSLDQGLQFLIQYYNGEERAKGNILERFSAQQFPDLHSELNLSSLELGDSALYFCASSVGVNEQFFGPGTRLTVL.

The table lists this clonotype with many counts. CDR3 DNA sequence: TGTGCCAGCAGGACGTGGGGGAACCCCTACAATGAGCAGTTCTTC. Protein product: CASRTWGNPYNEQFF. The genes are TRBV2 and TRBJ2-1; perhaps D is TRBD1 or TRBD2 (5 bases each). V was pared by 6 bases and J by 2 bases, with 14 bases between. The germline gives CDR1 SNHLY, CDR2 FYNNEI. The CDR3 has 15 residues. The variable domain in full, completed from reference TRBV2 and TRBJ2-1, reads EPEVTQTPSHQVTQMGQEVILRCVPISNHLYFYWYRQILGQKVEFLVSFYNNEISEKSEIFDDQFSVERPDGSNFTLKIRSTKLEDSAMYFCASRTWGNPYNEQFFGPGTRLTVL.

The chain combines TRBV19 with TRBJ1-5; 8 nucleotides line up with TRBD1. The CDR3 length is 15 residues. V lost 4 bases and J lost 4; bases outside the gene matches: 6. Per the germline V gene, CDR1 is LNHDA and CDR2 is SQIVND (reference sequence). The CDR3 coding sequence is TGTGCCAGTAGTACCCGGGACAGGACTAATCAGCCCCAGCATTTT. This encodes CASSTRDRTNQPQHF.

This clonotype was counted at least ten times. The chain joins TRBV6-1 to TRBJ2-5; D is undetermined. Germline V gene sequence: CDR1 MNHNS, CDR2 SASEGT. V dropped 5 bases and J dropped 5 bases, with 12 bases sitting between them. CDR3 size: 13 residues. CDR3 residues: CASSSLPGETQYF. The CDR3 bases are TGTGCCAGCAGTTCGCTACCTGGGGAGACCCAGTACTTC.

The rearrangement links TRBV20-1 to TRBJ2-1; D could derive from TRBD1 or TRBD2 (5 bases each). CDR3 length equals 15 residues. Trimming shortened V by 3 bases and J by 3 bases, and 15 bases separated the two germline ends. Germline CDR1 and CDR2: DFQATT and SNEGSKA (reference sequence). CDR3 amino acids: CSARAGLGDYNEQFF. CDR3 DNA: TGCAGTGCTAGGGCCGGACTGGGGGACTACAATGAGCAGTTCTTC.

The chain links TRBV4-2 to TRBJ1-1, with 11 bases lining up with TRBD1. The CDR3 runs to 18 residues. CDR1 and CDR2 from the germline V gene are LGHNA and YNFKEQ. J lost 7 bases, V lost 0 bases, and 13 bases had no gene match. This CDR3 reads CASSQDRSYGQGAGEAFF. CDR3 coding DNA: TGTGCCAGCAGCCAAGACCGATCCTACGGACAGGGGGCTGGTGAAGCTTTCTTT.

In its sample, this clonotype was seen many times. The chain carries TRBV7-9 and TRBJ2-7; no definite D call. The V end was cut by 0 bases, the J end by 2 bases, with 8 bases between. Looked up from germline, CDR1 is SEHNR and CDR2 is FQNEAQ (reference sequence). This CDR3 has 14 amino acids. The CDR3 nucleotides are TGTGCCAGCAGCTTAGCCCAGGCCCCCTACGAGCAGTACTTC. Its translation is CASSLAQAPYEQYF.

The chain carries TRBV9 and TRBJ1-1; D call uncertain. The V end was cut by 0 bases, the J end by 1 base, with 10 bases between. The CDR3 length is 15 residues. The germline CDR1 and CDR2 sequences are SGDLS and YYNGEE. The CDR3 loop is CASSVVGRTNTEAFF. The CDR3 bases are TGTGCCAGCAGCGTAGTAGGACGGACGAACACTGAAGCTTTCTTT.

This chain links TRBV28 with TRBJ2-5; 11 bases match TRBD2. The ends lost 1 base at V and 7 bases at J; junction bases unmatched: 5. The CDR3 is 15 amino acids. Germline V gene data show CDR1 as MDHEN and CDR2 as SYDVKM. CDR3 nucleotides: TGTGCCAGCAGTTTATTACTAGCGGGGGTGGGGACCCAGTACTTC. Translating gives CASSLLLAGVGTQYF.

This clonotype was seen repeatedly, ten times or more. As DNA, the CDR3 is TGTGCCAGCATAAACCAGGGGGCCGCTAGCACAGATACGCAGTATTTT. Amino acid sequence: CASINQGAASTDTQYF. This chain uses TRBV6-1 with TRBJ2-3, with 8 bases that match TRBD1. CDR3 length equals 16 residues. Trimming cost V 7 bases and J 0 bases; bases outside gene matches: 9. The germline gives CDR1 MNHNS, CDR2 SASEGT.

With regard to this clonotype: A read error may account for a junction end that differs from germline. The V gene is TRBV10-3, the J gene TRBJ1-1; D unresolved. From germline, CDR1 is ENHRY and CDR2 SYGVKD. The CDR3 runs to 16 residues. Here the CDR3 DNA reads TGTGCCACCAGTGAGTCCCTGCCGGGCAAATCCGGTGAAGCTTTCTTT. Its translation is CATSESLPGKSGEAFF.

In this sample, this clonotype is medium-sized. The V and J genes are TRBV2 and TRBJ1-1; no reliable D call. Per the germline V gene, CDR1 is SNHLY and CDR2 is FYNNEI. V shed 1 base and J shed 0 bases, with 9 bases lying between them. The CDR3 extends over 15 amino acids. DNA for the CDR3: TGTGCCAGCAGTGAAGGGCAGGCCCTGAACACTGAAGCTTTCTTT. Its protein product is CASSEGQALNTEAFF.

A remark on this clonotype: A read error is possible here, since a much larger clone lies one base away. The chain is built from TRBV12-3 or TRBV12-4 and TRBJ2-5; D may be TRBD1 (5 bases). CDR3 size: 14 residues. The CDR3 nucleotides are TGTACCAGCAGTCTACGGGCAGGGCCAGAGACCCAGTACTTC. As protein: CTSSLRAGPETQYF.

In its sample, this clonotype was seen many times. The chain has TRBV5-1 and TRBJ2-1; tentative D call: TRBD1 (5 bases). CDR1 and CDR2 (germline): SGHRS, YFSETQ. This CDR3 is built from 14 residues. V lost 0 bases and J 7 bases, leaving 11 bases between the germline ends. CDR3 loop: CASSLDQGWNEQFF. The CDR3, as DNA: TGCGCCAGCAGCTTGGATCAGGGTTGGAATGAGCAGTTCTTC.

This clonotype was counted at least ten times. The gene calls are TRBV11-3 and TRBJ1-1, with 9 nucleotides matching TRBD1. Trimming at V came to 5 bases and at J to 1 base, leaving 8 bases not matched to a gene. Germline CDR1 is SGHNT and CDR2 is YENEEA. There are 16 residues in the CDR3. The CDR3 bases are TGTGCCAGCAGCACCCACAGGGGGCAGAGGAACACTGAAGCTTTCTTT. Protein sequence: CASSTHRGQRNTEAFF.

This clonotype was counted many times. CDR3 region: CSAAPLVAGPPDTQYF. CDR3 sequence (DNA): TGCAGTGCTGCCCCACTGGTAGCGGGCCCCCCAGATACGCAGTATTTT. The chain has TRBV20-1 and TRBJ2-3, with TRBD2 identical over 7 bases. Germline assignment: CDR1 DFQATT and CDR2 SNEGSKA (reference sequence). This CDR3 is built from 16 residues. V lost 5 bases to trimming and J lost 4 bases; unmatched junction nucleotides: 15.

This clonotype was observed a handful of times. The V call is TRBV5-4, the J call TRBJ1-4; 11 positions match TRBD1. CDR1 SGHNT and CDR2 YYREEE come from the germline V gene (reference sequence). V gave up 4 bases and J gave up 8 bases; unmatched junction bases: 7. The CDR3 covers 15 residues. The CDR3 region is CASSQGQGVKEKLFF. CDR3 bases: TGTGCCAGCAGCCAGGGACAGGGGGTTAAGGAAAAACTGTTTTTT.

This clonotype was seen repeatedly, ten times or more. The rearrangement joins TRBV7-2 to TRBJ1-5, with D possibly matching TRBD1 (5 bases). Looked up from germline, CDR1 is SGHTA and CDR2 is FQGNSA. This CDR3 is 14 amino acids long. Trimming took 2 bases from V and 5 from J, leaving 10 bases between them. The CDR3 sequence: CASSLRKGDQPQHF. The CDR3, as DNA: TGTGCCAGCAGCTTAAGGAAAGGGGATCAGCCCCAGCATTTT.

This clonotype was recorded at least ten times. This chain links TRBV5-8 with TRBJ1-1; TRBD1 might be the D (5 bases). Germline V CDR1 and CDR2: SGHTS, YDEGEE. The CDR3 is 15 residues long. The V end was cut by 6 bases, the J end by 4 bases, with 19 bases between. CDR3 in amino acids: CASTRFPGSITEAFF. CDR3 bases: TGTGCCAGCACCCGTTTCCCAGGGTCCATCACTGAAGCTTTCTTT.

The chain joins TRBV25-1 to TRBJ2-3, with TRBD1 matching over 10 bases. The V gene's germline CDR1 is MGHDK and CDR2 SYGVNS. After removal of 2 bases from V and 4 bases from J, the junction contained 6 bases not matched to a gene. This CDR3 is built from 16 residues. CDR3: CASSELPGQGPDTQYF. Written as DNA, the CDR3 is TGTGCCAGCAGTGAACTACCGGGACAGGGGCCAGATACGCAGTATTTT.

This rearrangement joins TRBV9 to TRBJ2-3, with D unclear. CDR3 length: 14 residues. Trimming pared 0 bases from V and 4 bases from J, leaving 9 bases between. The germline gives CDR1 SGDLS, CDR2 YYNGEE. CDR3: CASSVATVPDTQYF. Here the CDR3 DNA reads TGTGCCAGCAGCGTAGCCACCGTACCAGATACGCAGTATTTT.

At least ten counts were recorded for this clonotype. The J gene is TRBJ2-3, the V gene TRBV12-3 or TRBV12-4; D uncertain. CDR3 size: 12 residues. Trimming took off 8 bases at V and 6 bases at J, with 12 bases between the two ends. The CDR3 coding sequence is TGTGCCAGCTCACCATCCGGGGATACGCAGTATTTT. It encodes CASSPSGDTQYF.

At least ten counts were recorded for this clonotype. The gene calls are TRBV28 and TRBJ2-5; no definite D call. This CDR3 comprises 14 residues. The V end was cut by 5 bases, the J end by 2 bases, with 12 bases between. Germline assignment: CDR1 MDHEN and CDR2 SYDVKM. CDR3 residues: CASSHGPVQETQYF. CDR3 nucleotides: TGTGCCAGCAGTCACGGACCGGTACAAGAGACCCAGTACTTC.

This chain uses TRBV5-1 with TRBJ2-7; 9 bases agree with TRBD2. CDR1 and CDR2 from the germline V gene are SGHRS and YFSETQ. The CDR3 spans 18 residues. V trimming: 1 base; J trimming: 0 bases; junction bases outside the gene matches: 11. The CDR3 DNA reads TGCGCCAGCAGCTTGTATGCGGGAGGGCCGGGTAGCTCCTACGAGCAGTACTTC. Protein sequence: CASSLYAGGPGSSYEQYF.

The V gene is TRBV19, the J gene TRBJ2-7; perhaps TRBD1 as D (6 bases). Per germline, CDR1 LNHDA and CDR2 SQIVND (reference sequence). The length of the CDR3 is 12 residues. Trimming shortened V by 8 bases and J by 4 bases, and 12 bases separated the two germline ends. The CDR3 DNA reads TGTGCCAGTCATCAGGGACATTACGAGCAGTACTTC. Translating gives CASHQGHYEQYF.

This clonotype has a single count. The chain uses TRBV4-1 and TRBJ1-2, with a possible D match to TRBD1 (5 bases). This CDR3 comprises 18 residues. V was clipped by 0 bases and J by 0 bases, with 17 bases between them. The germline V gene has CDR1 MGHRA and CDR2 YSYEKL. The CDR3 region has the DNA TGCGCCAGCAGCCAAGATCCGGGCAGGGCGGTAGCTAACTATGGCTACACCTTC. This codes for CASSQDPGRAVANYGYTF.

At least ten counts were recorded for this clonotype. The chain has TRBV28 and TRBJ1-1; D not certain. The CDR3 is 12 amino acids. CDR1 is MDHEN and CDR2 is SYDVKM in the germline V gene. V lost 6 bases and J 1 base, leaving 6 bases between the germline ends. Here the CDR3 reads CASRRQNTEAFF. CDR3 in DNA: TGTGCCAGCAGGCGCCAGAACACTGAAGCTTTCTTT.